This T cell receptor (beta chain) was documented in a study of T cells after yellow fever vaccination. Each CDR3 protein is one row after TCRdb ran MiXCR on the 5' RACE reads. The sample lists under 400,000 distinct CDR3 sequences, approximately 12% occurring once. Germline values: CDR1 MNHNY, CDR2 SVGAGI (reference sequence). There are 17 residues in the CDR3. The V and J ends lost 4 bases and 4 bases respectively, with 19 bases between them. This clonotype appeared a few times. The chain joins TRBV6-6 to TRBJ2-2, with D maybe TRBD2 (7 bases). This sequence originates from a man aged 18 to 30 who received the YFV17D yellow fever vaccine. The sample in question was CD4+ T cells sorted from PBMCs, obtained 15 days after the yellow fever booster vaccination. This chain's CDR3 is CASSWGPSGVGTGELFF. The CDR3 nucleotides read TGTGCCAGCAGTTGGGGGCCAAGCGGGGTAGGCACCGGGGAGCTGTTTTTT.